A single sample is the source of the 19 T cell receptor beta chains below, sequenced in a study of Ad26.COV2.S vaccination and SARS-CoV-2 variants. Noted treatment: roughly 18 received Ad26.COV2.S at low or high dose, single or two shots; 5 received placebo; per-sample allocation not given. On day 63 after the first injection, vaccine and placebo recipients gave samples. Profiled with immunoSEQ multiplex PCR; TCRdb holds only in-frame clones, not every one. Of about 480,000 clones listed, around nine tenths are singletons. The material was peripheral blood, obtained in a trial of Ad26.COV2.S vaccine versus placebo. The receptors stem from a person between 18 and 65 years old who received the Ad26.COV2.S COVID-19 vaccine or a placebo.

This chain uses TRBV21-1 with TRBJ2-1. TRBV21-1 is an annotated pseudogene. The CDR3 totals 12 residues. CDR3 bases: TGTGCCAGCTCTCCTTTAGGAACTGAGCAGTTCTTC. It translates to CASSPLGTEQFF.

This rearrangement joins TRBV30 to TRBJ2-1; possible D gene TRBD2, 6 bases. Germline CDR1 reads GTSNPN; CDR2 reads SVGIG (reference sequence). The CDR3 runs 14 residues. V was cut by 2 bases and J by 9 bases, with 17 bases left in between. CDR3 sequence: CAWSTTGVSFEQFF. The CDR3 DNA sequence: TGTGCCTGGAGTACGACGGGGGTGTCGTTTGAGCAGTTCTTC.

The chain is built from TRBV7-2 and TRBJ1-6; D ambiguous. The CDR3 is 16 amino acids. Trimming pared 7 bases from V and 2 bases from J, leaving 15 bases between. The V gene's germline CDR1 is SGHTA and CDR2 FQGNSA. CDR3 sequence (DNA): TGTGCCAGCACCGACCAAACCCGCCCCTATAATTCACCCCTCCACTTT. Protein product: CASTDQTRPYNSPLHF.

In nucleotides, the CDR3 is TGTGCCAGCAGCTGGCCAGGGCAAGAGCAGTACTTC. Translating gives CASSWPGQEQYF. V and J are TRBV7-9 and TRBJ2-7, with a weak D call TRBD1 (5 bases). This CDR3 contains 12 residues. The germline V gene encodes CDR1 SEHNR and CDR2 FQNEAQ (reference sequence). Trimming cost V 4 bases and J 7 bases, with 11 bases left between them.

This chain links TRBV7-2 with TRBJ2-3; tentative D call: TRBD1 (5 bases). V lost 2 bases and J 2 bases, leaving 17 bases between the germline ends. The length of the CDR3 is 17 residues. Looked up from germline, CDR1 is SGHTA and CDR2 is FQGNSA. Written as DNA, the CDR3 is TGTGCCAGCAGCTTAAGGTTGGGGCAAAGGCCCACAGATACGCAGTATTTT. Residues: CASSLRLGQRPTDTQYF.

This sequence joins TRBV19 and TRBJ1-5; D is perhaps TRBD1 (6 bases). The V end was cut by 10 bases, the J end by 4 bases, with 14 bases between. From germline, CDR1 is LNHDA and CDR2 SQIVND (reference sequence). CDR3 length equals 13 residues. As DNA, the CDR3 is TGTGCCACCAGGGGAGGGACGAATCAGCCCCAGCATTTT. Amino acids: CATRGGTNQPQHF.

The chain combines TRBV2 with TRBJ2-3; possibly TRBD2 for D (5 bases). Germline CDR1 SNHLY, CDR2 FYNNEI. The V end lost 1 base, the J end lost 4 bases, and 6 bases lay between the germline ends. This CDR3 comprises 13 residues. CDR3 amino acids: CASSEGTADTQYF. The CDR3 coding sequence is TGTGCCAGCAGTGAAGGGACTGCAGATACGCAGTATTTT.

This clone has only one observation. This chain links TRBV7-6 with TRBJ2-5, with TRBD2 matching over 9 bases. Unmatched junction bases numbered 5, after V lost 5 bases and J lost 4 bases. The CDR3 contains 14 residues. The germline CDR1 and CDR2 sequences are SGHVS and FNYEAQ. The CDR3 loop reads CASSTGTSIETQYF. The CDR3 nucleotides are TGTGCCAGCAGCACCGGGACTAGCATAGAGACCCAGTACTTC.

The chain combines TRBV19 with TRBJ2-2; 9 bases map to TRBD2. V shed 7 bases, J shed 6 bases, and the junction held 6 bases outside the gene matches. Germline values: CDR1 LNHDA, CDR2 SQIVND (reference sequence). The CDR3 runs to 14 residues. The CDR3 bases are TGTGCCAGTATTGGGCGGGAGGGTCCCGGGGAGCTGTTTTTT. Its protein is CASIGREGPGELFF.

The chain links TRBV28 to TRBJ2-1, with D possibly being TRBD2 (6 bases). Trimming left V 7 bases short and J 4 bases short, with 14 bases between. This CDR3 region has 14 residues. The germline CDR1 and CDR2 sequences are MDHEN and SYDVKM. The CDR3 nucleotides read TGTGCCAGCAAAAGGGACTCCGGGTACAATGAGCAGTTCTTC. The encoded protein is CASKRDSGYNEQFF.

J is TRBJ1-2 and V is TRBV21-1. TRBV21-1 is a known pseudogene. This CDR3 is built from 20 residues. CDR3 loop: CASSKRQKATCREANYGYTF. DNA of the CDR3: TGTGCCAGCAGCAAGAGGCAGAAAGCAACTTGTAGGGAAGCTAACTATGGCTACACCTTC.

This chain connects TRBV6-5 to TRBJ2-1; 11 bases match TRBD2. Looked up from germline, CDR1 is MNHEY and CDR2 is SVGAGI. J was trimmed by 8 bases and V by 6 bases; bases with no gene match: 9. This CDR3 is built from 15 residues. The CDR3 bases are TGTGCCAGCAGCGCTACTAGCGGGAGAGGCTATGAGCAGTTCTTC. It specifies CASSATSGRGYEQFF.

CDR3 in DNA: TGTGCCAGCAGCCTTACAGTGGACCTTGGCTACACCTTC. It translates to CASSLTVDLGYTF. The chain combines TRBV21-1 with TRBJ1-2. TRBV21-1 is assigned pseudogene status. The CDR3 is 13 amino acids.

V usage is TRBV5-4 and J usage is TRBJ1-6, with 9 bases aligning to TRBD1. The CDR3 is 14 amino acids. Trimming at V came to 4 bases and at J to 10 bases, leaving 6 bases not matched to a gene. The germline V gene has CDR1 SGHNT and CDR2 YYREEE (reference sequence). CDR3 sequence (DNA): TGTGCCAGCAGCAAGGACAGGGGACGATCACCCCTCCACTTT. Translating it yields CASSKDRGRSPLHF.

This clone occurred a few times. This chain joins TRBV7-3 and TRBJ2-7, with D possibly being TRBD1 or TRBD2 (5 bases each). Germline CDR1 and CDR2: SGHTA and FQGTGA. V was shortened by 2 bases and J by 2 bases, with 10 bases between the two germline ends. This CDR3 has 14 amino acids. The DNA for the CDR3 is TGTGCCAGCAGCTTATGGGGACCTCCCTACGAGCAGTACTTC. Amino acid sequence: CASSLWGPPYEQYF.

The chain combines TRBV6-5 with TRBJ2-7; 9 nucleotides line up with TRBD1. The V gene's germline CDR1 is MNHEY and CDR2 SVGAGI. V was pared by 4 bases and J by 6 bases, with 4 bases of the junction left unmatched. The CDR3 sequence is 13 residues long. The CDR3 region has the DNA TGTGCCAGCAGTTCCGGGACAGGGATCGAGCAGTACTTC. Its translation is CASSSGTGIEQYF.

The chain uses TRBV7-3 and TRBJ1-5, with 10 positions matching TRBD1. Per germline, CDR1 SGHTA and CDR2 FQGTGA. This CDR3 contains 16 residues. After removal of 5 bases from V and 4 bases from J, the junction contained 8 bases not matched to a gene. The CDR3 sequence is CASSPLDRGLNQPQHF. The CDR3 DNA sequence: TGTGCCAGCAGCCCCCTCGACAGGGGGCTTAATCAGCCCCAGCATTTT.

The chain combines TRBV30 with TRBJ2-7; either TRBD1 or TRBD2 may fit D (5 bases each). This CDR3 has 13 residues. Germline loops: CDR1 GTSNPN, CDR2 SVGIG (reference sequence). V lost 3 bases, J lost 7 bases, and 16 bases lay in between. The CDR3 nucleotides are TGTGCCTGGAGCGGGATTTCATCAGGGGAGCAGTACTTC. This sequence encodes CAWSGISSGEQYF.

The rearrangement uses TRBV6-5 and TRBJ2-2; the D is unclear. Trimming stripped 6 bases from V and 8 bases from J, with 13 bases between. CDR1 MNHEY and CDR2 SVGAGI come from the germline V gene. There are 13 residues in the CDR3. The CDR3 sequence: CASRALGWGELFF. The CDR3 coding sequence is TGTGCCAGCAGAGCCCTTGGTTGGGGGGAGCTGTTTTTT.